Listed here are 31 T cell receptor delta chains from one sample, sequenced in a study of gamma delta lymphoproliferative disorders and STAT genes. TCRdb redid clone calling on the multiplex PCR reads using CATT. Of 650 to 850 delta-chain clones listed, over 1.5% are singletons. Sequencing used genomic DNA taken from PBMCs of patients and controls. Material for sequencing was blood. All receptors derive from a human donor in good health.

This clone showed up just a few times. Since a far larger clone is one base different, this is likely a read error. Within the sample, other DNA sequences also encode this same CDR3. The chain is built from TRDV1 and TRDJ1, with TRDD3 matching 7 bases. The CDR3 extends over 23 amino acids. Germline V CDR1 and CDR2: TSWWSYY, QGS. CDR3: CALGDGSVPVGYWVGYATDKLIF. CDR3 sequence (DNA): TGTGCTCTTGGAGATGGATCGGTTCCTGTCGGCTACTGGGTAGGATACGCAACCGATAAGCTCATCTTT.

This clone was picked up a small number of times. It is likely a read error: a sequence one base away is far more abundant. Other DNA sequences in this sample translate to the same CDR3. The chain uses TRDV1 and TRDJ1; 7 positions match TRDD3. Unmatched junction bases numbered 33, after V lost 5 bases and J lost 0 bases. The CDR3 runs 24 residues. Germline V gives CDR1 TSWWSYY, CDR2 QGS. CDR3 residues: CALGNEAVWGIILYWGTYTDKLIF. CDR3 coding DNA: TGTGCTCTTGGGAACGAGGCCGTCTGGGGTATTATCCTATATTGGGGGACTTACACCGATAAACTCATCTTT.

This clone was found a few times. The rearrangement links TRDV2 to TRDJ1; 12 nucleotides match TRDD3. V gave up 3 bases and J gave up 0 bases; unmatched junction bases: 7. Germline CDR1 reads GEAIGNYY; CDR2 reads EKD. The length of the CDR3 is 17 residues. In DNA, the CDR3 is TGTGCCTGTGACTTCTTACTGGGGGATACACACACCGATAAACTCATCTTT. Translated, it gives CACDFLLGDTHTDKLIF.

This clone has only a few counts. This DNA translates differently at residue 5 from the TCRdb protein, which is that of a much larger clone; a read error is likely, and the protein shown is the DNA's own translation. V and J are TRDV2 and TRDJ1; D is uncertain. The length of the CDR3 is 14 residues. V gave up 3 bases and J gave up 0 bases, with 10 bases separating them. From germline, CDR1 is GEAIGNYY and CDR2 EKD. CDR3 coding DNA: TGTGCCTGTGACTCTTTGAGGGACACCGATAAACTCATCTTT. This sequence encodes CACDSLRDTDKLIF.

This clone was recorded a few times. The TCRdb protein comes from a much larger clone and disagrees with this DNA's translation at residue 12, likely due to a read error; the protein given here is derived from the DNA. The chain uses TRDV2 and TRDJ1, with 13 bases that match TRDD3. The germline V gene encodes CDR1 GEAIGNYY and CDR2 EKD. This CDR3 spans 17 amino acids. The trim removed 0 bases at V and 5 bases at J, leaving 8 bases unmatched. The CDR3 loop reads CACDTVYWGIRGDKLIF. The CDR3, as DNA: TGTGCCTGTGACACCGTATACTGGGGGATACGCGGGGATAAACTCATCTTT.

This clone was observed many times. A far larger clone lies a single base away; this is likely a read error. The chain employs TRAV38-2/DV8 and TRDJ1; D is perhaps TRDD3 (7 bases). The V gene lost 2 bases and the J gene lost 3 bases, with 29 bases spanning the gap. Germline V CDR1 and CDR2: TSESDYY, QEAYKQQN. This CDR3 spans 20 amino acids. The CDR3 protein is CAYRRAPPTVLGSNADKLIF. The CDR3 bases are TGTGCTTATAGGAGGGCTCCTCCTACCGTACTGGGGAGTAACGCCGATAAACTCATCTTT.

This clone was observed a few times. The mismatch at residue 10 between this DNA's translation and the TCRdb protein of a much larger clone likely reflects a read error; the protein shown is translated from the DNA. V gene TRDV1 combines with J gene TRDJ1; D possibly uses TRDD2 or TRDD3 (7 bases each). CDR1 is TSWWSYY and CDR2 is QGS in the germline V gene. Trimming shortened V by 6 bases and J by 0 bases, and 29 bases separated the two germline ends. This CDR3 is 20 amino acids long. In nucleotides, the CDR3 is TGTGCTCTTGGCGGCCTTCCTCCTTGGTGCTGGGGGTTCTACACCGATAAACTCATCTTT. This sequence encodes CALGGLPPWCWGFYTDKLIF.

In regard to this clone: TCRdb has a much larger clone's protein, which differs at residue 6 from the translation of this DNA, likely because of a read error; what is shown is the protein translated from the DNA. The genes are TRAV38-2/DV8 and TRDJ1; perhaps TRDD3 as D (7 bases). The V and J ends lost 2 bases and 0 bases respectively, with 26 bases between them. CDR1 and CDR2 from the germline V gene are TSESDYY and QEAYKQQN. This CDR3 has 20 residues. In nucleotides, the CDR3 is TGTGCTTATAGGAGGGTTCCTCCTACCGTACTGGGGAGTAACACCGATAAACTCATCTTT. Translated: CAYRRVPPTVLGSNTDKLIF.

For this clone: TCRdb records a much larger clone's protein for this DNA, with a difference at residue 12 that likely arises from a read error; the protein given is the translation of the DNA. The J gene is TRDJ1, the V gene TRAV29/DV5; D perhaps matches TRDD3 (5 bases). The V gene lost 4 bases and the J gene lost 7 bases, with 26 bases spanning the gap. Germline V lookup: CDR1 NSMFDY, CDR2 ISSIKDK. This CDR3 is 16 amino acids long. The CDR3 DNA is TGTGCAGCAGTGGGGAAGGTGGGGACGAAGGGTAGTAAACTCATCTTT. Amino acids: CAAVGKVGTKGSKLIF. The full variable domain, rest sourced from reference TRAV29/DV5 and TRDJ1, is DQQVKQNSPSLSVQEGRISILNCDYTNSMFDYFLWYKKYPAEGPTFLISISSIKDKNEDGRFTVFLNKSAKHLSLHIVPSQPGDSAVYFCAAVGKVGTKGSKLIFGKGTRVTVEP.

Concerning this clone itself: A single base is all that separates this from a far larger clone, so a read error is likely. Other DNA variants within this sample encode the same CDR3. V is TRDV2 and J is TRDJ1, with 13 bases that match TRDD3. This CDR3 has 17 amino acids. Looked up from germline, CDR1 is GEAIGNYY and CDR2 is EKD. The CDR3 DNA reads TGTGCCTGCGACACCGTATACTGGGGGATACGCGAGGATAAACTCATCTTT. Its protein is CACDTVYWGIREDKLIF.

Notes on this clone: Possible read error: a much larger clone is one base away. The DNA is omitted, as the CDR3 cannot be located on it reliably, and the CDR3 follows TCRdb's listing. The gene calls are TRAV29/DV5 and TRDJ1; TRDD3, the D gene given by the table, was not confirmed from the DNA. The CDR3 extends over 23 residues, inclusive of both ends. CDR1 NSMFDY and CDR2 ISSIKDK come from the germline V gene. The CDR3 region is CSVLLCSKRGGRLGDTNTDKLIF.

Regarding this clone: A far larger clone lies a single base away; this is likely a read error. The same CDR3 is also encoded by other DNA sequences in this sample. V is TRDV1 and J is TRDJ1, with 11 bases aligning to TRDD3. The trim removed 0 bases at V and 5 bases at J, leaving 35 bases unmatched. The CDR3 length is 26 residues. Germline assignment: CDR1 TSWWSYY and CDR2 QGS. In nucleotides, the CDR3 is TGTGCTCTTGGGGAACTAGCTCTTCCTGACTACCGACCCCTACACCTACTGGGGGATAAAAGGGATAAACTCATCTTT. Amino acids: CALGELALPDYRPLHLLGDKRDKLIF.

Points on this clone: It is likely a read error: a sequence one base away is far more abundant. Within the sample, other DNA sequences also encode this same CDR3. This sequence joins TRDV1 and TRDJ1; D is uncertain. The length of the CDR3 is 19 residues. Looked up from germline, CDR1 is TSWWSYY and CDR2 is QGS. The CDR3, as DNA: TGTGCTCTCGGGGCATTCCCCCCCTGGTGGTCCAAGTACACCGATAAACTCATCTTT. As protein: CALGAFPPWWSKYTDKLIF.

A few counts support this clone. This likely came from a read error, as a far larger clone is one base away. The same CDR3 is also encoded by other DNA sequences in this sample. Here the CDR3 DNA reads TGTGCTTATAGGAGGGCTCCTCCTACCGTACTGGGGAGTAACACTGATAAACTCATCTTT. As protein: CAYRRAPPTVLGSNTDKLIF. The V gene is TRAV38-2/DV8, the J gene TRDJ1, with D tentatively TRDD3 (7 bases). Germline assignment: CDR1 TSESDYY and CDR2 QEAYKQQN. CDR3 size: 20 residues.

On this clone itself: A far larger clone is off by one base, so a read error is likely. Other DNA variants within this sample encode the same CDR3. The chain combines TRAV38-2/DV8 with TRDJ1; TRDD3 is a possible D gene (7 bases). V gave up 2 bases and J gave up 0 bases, with 26 bases separating them. This CDR3 is 20 amino acids long. Germline assignment: CDR1 TSESDYY and CDR2 QEAYKQQN. The CDR3 DNA reads TGTGCTTATAGGAGGGCCCCTCCTACCGTACTGGGGAGTAACACCGATAAACTCATCTTT. Protein sequence: CAYRRAPPTVLGSNTDKLIF.

On this clone: The TCRdb protein, from a much larger clone, departs from this DNA's translation at residue 17, likely by read error; the protein shown derives from the DNA. As DNA, the CDR3 is TGTGCTCTTGGGGAACCGTCTTCCTACGACCTTGGATGGGGGATACGCAGATTGAACACCGATAAACTCATCTTT. Translated: CALGEPSSYDLGWGIRRLNTDKLIF. The rearrangement links TRDV1 to TRDJ1, with 11 bases matching TRDD3. This CDR3 spans 25 amino acids. V gave up 1 base and J gave up 0 bases; unmatched junction bases: 28. In germline, CDR1 is TSWWSYY, CDR2 QGS.

To note about this clone: TCRdb's listed protein matches a much larger clone and diverges from this DNA's translation at residue 8, likely through a read error; the protein shown comes from the DNA. This chain joins TRDV3 and TRDJ1; D could derive from TRDD2 or TRDD3 (6 bases each). The V end lost 4 bases, the J end lost 1 base, and 37 bases lay between the germline ends. Germline CDR1 and CDR2: TVYSNPD and GDNSRS (reference sequence). The CDR3 totals 21 residues. The CDR3 DNA follows: TGTGCCTCCCAGGGGGCCTTCCCACGGCTGGGGTCCTATTCAACCACCGATAAACTCATCTTT. It yields the protein CASQGAFPRLGSYSTTDKLIF.

This clone was seen repeatedly, ten times or more. No V gene was called, and the J gene is TRDJ1; the table calls TRDD3, which could not be checked here. CDR3 size: 27 residues. The CDR3 reads CASLCLPMGGTGGLPHNVVSYTDKLIF. CDR3 in DNA: TGTGCTTCATTGTGCCTTCCTATGGGAGGTACTGGGGGCCTACCCCACAACGTGGTATCGTACACCGATAAACTCATCTTT.

Comment on this clone: A read error likely explains why the TCRdb protein, taken from a much larger clone, differs from this DNA's translation at residue 3; the protein shown is translated from the DNA. This rearrangement joins TRDV2 to TRDJ1; D remains unclear. CDR3 length: 14 residues. CDR1 and CDR2 from the germline V gene are GEAIGNYY and EKD. CDR3: CARDPLRDTDKLIF. In DNA, the CDR3 is TGTGCCCGTGACCCTTTGAGGGACACCGATAAACTCATCTTT.

This clone was picked up a small number of times. A far more abundant clone sits one base away, making this likely a read error. In the same sample, other DNA sequences code for this CDR3. The chain uses TRDV1 and TRDJ1; TRDD3 matches at 7 bases. Unmatched junction bases numbered 11, after V lost 10 bases and J lost 0 bases. CDR3 length: 15 residues. Germline V lookup: CDR1 TSWWSYY, CDR2 QGS. The CDR3 region is CAPPCGGRYTDKLIF. DNA of the CDR3: TGTGCTCCACCCTGTGGGGGAAGATACACCGATAAACTCATCTTT.

This clone has just a few counts. The J gene is TRDJ1, the V gene TRDV3; maybe TRDD1 (5 bases). The CDR3 has 13 amino acids. V dropped 3 bases and J dropped 1 base, with 12 bases sitting between them. The germline V gene encodes CDR1 TVYSNPD and CDR2 GDNSRS (reference sequence). As DNA, the CDR3 is TGTGCCTTGAATACTGAAATCACCGATAAACTCATCTTT. Translation: CALNTEITDKLIF.

As for this clone: Translating this DNA gives a protein that differs at residue 7 from the TCRdb one, which belongs to a much larger clone; a read error is likely, and the protein shown is this translation. The chain links TRDV1 to TRDJ1; D is undetermined. The CDR3 covers 14 residues. Germline CDR1 TSWWSYY, CDR2 QGS. The ends were cut back, 2 bases at V and 8 bases at J, with 15 bases in the middle. The CDR3 nucleotides are TGTGCTCTTGGGGAAGGGTGTGGCCCTTTCAAACTCATCTTT. Translation: CALGEGCGPFKLIF.

About this clone: TCRdb attributes to this sequence the protein of a much larger clone, which differs from the DNA translation at residue 12; a read error is likely, and the protein displayed is translated from the DNA. The CDR3 sequence is CAYRRAPPTVLESNTDKLIF. Here the CDR3 DNA reads TGTGCTTATAGGAGGGCTCCTCCTACCGTACTGGAGAGTAACACCGATAAACTCATCTTT. V gene TRAV38-2/DV8 combines with J gene TRDJ1; TRDD2 might be the D (6 bases). The CDR3 totals 20 residues. V was clipped by 2 bases and J by 0 bases, with 26 bases between them. The germline CDR1 and CDR2 sequences are TSESDYY and QEAYKQQN.

Concerning this clone itself: The amino acid sequence in TCRdb belongs to a much larger clone and departs from this DNA's translation at residue 11, likely a sequencing read error; the sequence shown is translated from the DNA. The chain carries TRDV2 and TRDJ1; 12 bases align to TRDD3. Germline CDR1 reads GEAIGNYY; CDR2 reads EKD. The CDR3 is 16 amino acids. V gave up 4 bases and J gave up 3 bases; unmatched junction bases: 8. The CDR3 DNA is TGTGCCTGTGATCCACTGGGGGATACACACGCCGATAAACTCATCTTT. This translates into CACDPLGDTHADKLIF.

This clone was counted only a few times. The V gene is TRAV38-2/DV8, the J gene TRDJ1; TRDD3 might be the D (6 bases). CDR3 length equals 16 residues. Germline V lookup: CDR1 TSESDYY, CDR2 QEAYKQQN. Trimming removed 5 bases at V and 0 bases at J, with 17 bases between. CDR3 residues: CAYSTPTGLYTDKLIF. The CDR3 bases are TGTGCTTATAGTACCCCTACTGGGTTGTACACCGATAAACTCATCTTT.

Turning to this clone: A far larger clone is a single base away, which makes a read error likely. Within the sample, other DNA sequences also encode this same CDR3. This rearrangement joins TRDV1 to TRDJ1; 7 bases are shared with TRDD3. CDR3 length equals 23 residues. From germline, CDR1 is TSWWSYY and CDR2 QGS. The CDR3 is CALGDGSVPVGYWVGYATDKLIF. The CDR3 DNA reads as TGTGCCCTTGGAGATGGATCGGTTCCTGTCGGCTACTGGGTAGGATACGCAACCGATAAACTCATCTTT.

This clone turned up a few times. TCRdb records a much larger clone's protein for this DNA, with a difference at residue 19 that likely arises from a read error; the protein given is the translation of the DNA. The chain joins TRDV1 to TRDJ1, with 9 bases fitting TRDD3. Trimming took 5 bases from V and 4 from J; bases not matched to a gene: 35. The CDR3 consists of 24 residues. Germline lookup yields CDR1 TSWWSYY and CDR2 QGS. In DNA form, the CDR3 reads TGTGCTCTTGGGAACGAGGCCGTCTGGGGTATTATCCTATACTGGGGGACTTACATCGATAAACTCATCTTT. Its translation: CALGNEAVWGIILYWGTYIDKLIF.

This clone was found a few times. For this DNA, TCRdb reports the protein of a much larger clone, which diverges at residues 10 and 12, most likely from a read error; the protein presented here is translated directly from the DNA. This chain connects TRAV38-2/DV8 to TRDJ1; 9 positions match TRDD3. The CDR3 covers 17 residues. The V segment lost 5 bases and the J segment 4 bases; nucleotides outside the gene matches: 15. Germline V gene sequence: CDR1 TSESDYY, CDR2 QEAYKQQN. The CDR3: CAYSTPTGGTYIDKLIF. In DNA, the CDR3 is TGTGCTTATAGTACCCCGACTGGGGGAACTTACATCGATAAACTCATCTTT.

Remarks on this clone: TCRdb pairs this DNA with a much larger clone's protein that differs at residue 10, likely a read error; the protein shown was translated from the DNA. V usage is TRDV2 and J usage is TRDJ1; 12 positions match TRDD3. This CDR3 has 16 residues. After removal of 4 bases from V and 0 bases from J, the junction contained 5 bases not matched to a gene. Germline values: CDR1 GEAIGNYY, CDR2 EKD. This CDR3 reads CACDPLGDTNTDKLIF. The CDR3 DNA follows: TGTGCCTGTGATCCACTGGGGGATACAAACACCGATAAACTCATCTTT.

The table lists this clone with a few counts. TCRdb attributes to this sequence the protein of a much larger clone, which differs from the DNA translation at residue 16; a read error is likely, and the protein displayed is translated from the DNA. This CDR3 is CALGELTFFLSLLGDLGRDPDKLIF. In DNA form, the CDR3 reads TGTGCTCTTGGGGAACTCACGTTCTTCCTCAGCCTACTGGGGGATCTGGGTCGGGATCCCGATAAACTCATCTTT. The rearrangement joins TRDV1 to TRDJ1, with 10 nucleotides matching TRDD3. Per the germline V gene, CDR1 is TSWWSYY and CDR2 is QGS. The CDR3 totals 25 residues. Trimming removed 0 bases from V and 3 bases from J; junction bases left unmatched: 31.

There are a few counts of this clone. TCRdb's protein for this DNA is that of a much larger clone and differs from the translation at residues 10 and 13, likely a read error; the protein shown is the DNA translation. The chain uses TRAV38-2/DV8 and TRDJ1; 10 bases match TRDD3. This CDR3 is built from 17 residues. The V gene's germline CDR1 is TSESDYY and CDR2 QEAYKQQN. The CDR3 DNA reads TGTGCTTATAGTACCCCGACTGGGGGATCTTACACCAATAAACTCATCTTT. Amino acids: CAYSTPTGGSYTNKLIF.